The TCR beta chain described here comes from a study of CXCR3-negative and CXCR3-positive naive CD8 T cells. General study results and limits: Naive cells positive for CXCR3 carried more hydrophobic TRB CDR3s than CXCR3-negative ones.

The authors prepared UMI-labeled TRB cDNA libraries by 5' RACE. TCRdb reprocessed the 5' RACE reads; each CDR3 protein has one entry and no DNA is given. The table for this sample gives 140,000 to 150,000 distinct CDR3 sequences. The CDR3 sequence is 15 residues long. Germline V CDR1 and CDR2: SGHTA, FQGNSA. With respect to this clonotype: Its antigen is not identified.

Within the CD8+ T cell compartment, naive cells were CD45RO-CCR7+CD27+CD95-. This chain uses TRBV7-2 with TRBJ2-3; the TCRdb call, TRBD2, lacks DNA for checking. Material for sequencing was naive CXCR3+ CD8+ T cells from blood. Subset given: CD45RO-CCR7+CD27+CD95- naive CD8+ T cells expressing CXCR3 (TNR3+). This TCR was recovered from a human donor in good health. Some clones in this sample may be carry-over from other donors' samples. The CDR3 sequence: CASSPRTSDGDTQYF.